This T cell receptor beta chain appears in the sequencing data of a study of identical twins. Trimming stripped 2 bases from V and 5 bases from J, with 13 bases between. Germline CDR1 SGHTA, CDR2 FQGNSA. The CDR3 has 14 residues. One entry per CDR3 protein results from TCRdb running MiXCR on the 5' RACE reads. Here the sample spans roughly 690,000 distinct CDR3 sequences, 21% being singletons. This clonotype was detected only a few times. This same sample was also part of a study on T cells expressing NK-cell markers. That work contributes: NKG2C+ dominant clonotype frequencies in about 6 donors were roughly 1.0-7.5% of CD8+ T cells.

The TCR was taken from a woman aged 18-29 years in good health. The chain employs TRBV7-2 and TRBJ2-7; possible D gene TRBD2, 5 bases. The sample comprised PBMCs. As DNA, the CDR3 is TGTGCCAGCAGCTTAACTGTTGAGGGTAACGAGCAGTACTTC. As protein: CASSLTVEGNEQYF.